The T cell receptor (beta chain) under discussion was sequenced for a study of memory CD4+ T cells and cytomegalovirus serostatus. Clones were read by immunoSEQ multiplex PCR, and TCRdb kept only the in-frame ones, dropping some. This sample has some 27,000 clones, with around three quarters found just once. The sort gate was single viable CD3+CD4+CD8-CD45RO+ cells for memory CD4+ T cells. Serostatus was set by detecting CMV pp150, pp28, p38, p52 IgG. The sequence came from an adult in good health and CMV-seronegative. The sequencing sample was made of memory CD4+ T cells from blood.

CDR3 nucleotide sequence: TGTGCCAGCAGTTTAAGTAAGGCAACCCTTTCACCCCTCCACTTT. Encoded protein: CASSLSKATLSPLHF. The chain employs TRBV27 and TRBJ1-6; no clear D. Germline loops: CDR1 MNHEY, CDR2 SMNVEV (reference sequence). CDR3 length: 15 amino acids. Trimming left V 2 bases short and J 9 bases short, with 14 bases between.